The rows below give T cell receptor beta chains drawn from one sample of a study of blood T cell repertoires in COVID-19. Sequenced by immunoSEQ multiplex PCR; TCRdb stores in-frame clones only, minus some. The sample lists 85,000 to 95,000 clones, roughly nine tenths occurring once. Sample: peripheral blood. The receptors stem from a woman older than 75 with active COVID-19. The CDR3 runs from the conserved cysteine through the conserved F or W. A D gene is named only where the DNA matches it firmly. Clone size, where shown, is once, few, many, or a class for clones that have expanded.

>.|TRBJ2-7|.|TRBV5-6
CASSLALGVFEQYF
TGTGCCAGCAGCTTGGCTCTAGGGGTTTTTGAGCAGTACTTC
>.|TRBJ2-7|.|TRBV2
CASRREGGEQYF
TGTGCCAGCAGGAGGGAGGGGGGGGAGCAGTACTTC
>.|TRBJ2-7|.|TRBV7-2
CASSLGGSGYEQYF
TGTGCCAGCAGCTTAGGAGGGTCAGGCTACGAGCAGTACTTC
>.|TRBJ1-3|TRBD1|TRBV28
CASSPQGAGGNTIYF
TGTGCCAGCAGTCCCCAGGGGGCAGGGGGAAACACCATATATTTT
>.|TRBJ2-5|.|TRBV2
CASSALQETQYF
TGTGCCAGCAGTGCCCTTCAAGAGACCCAGTACTTC
>.|TRBJ2-3|TRBD2|TRBV11-2
CASSLEGSGRSTDTQYF
TGTGCCAGCAGCTTAGAGGGGAGCGGGAGAAGCACAGATACGCAGTATTTT
>.|TRBJ2-1|TRBD2|TRBV6-6
CASSPRLAGGAISSYNEQFF
TGTGCCAGCAGTCCAAGACTAGCGGGAGGCGCCATAAGCTCCTACAATGAGCAGTTCTTC
>.|TRBJ2-7|.|TRBV19
CASSASRGNEQYF
TGTGCCAGTAGTGCCTCCCGGGGTAACGAGCAGTACTTC
>.|TRBJ2-2|TRBD2|TRBV2
CASSEGLAGVGELFF
TGTGCCAGCAGTGAGGGACTAGCGGGAGTAGGGGAGCTGTTTTTT
>.|TRBJ2-7|.|TRBV6-2/TRBV6-3
CASSYGGRRVSRYEQYF
TGTGCCAGCAGTTATGGGGGCCGGCGGGTATCCCGCTACGAGCAGTACTTC
>few|TRBJ1-2|.|TRBV27
CARRADYGYTF
TGTGCCCGGAGGGCCGATTATGGCTACACCTTC
>.|TRBJ2-7|.|TRBV9
CASSVGGGLEQYF
TGTGCCAGCAGCGTAGGTGGAGGTCTCGAGCAGTACTTC
>once|TRBJ2-1|TRBD2|TRBV11-2
CASSLDRASGNEQFF
TGTGCCAGCAGCTTAGATCGAGCTAGCGGCAATGAGCAGTTCTTC
>.|TRBJ1-4|.|TRBV9
CASSMPRPGVGEKLFF
TGTGCCAGCAGCATGCCCCGCCCGGGAGTGGGGGAAAAACTGTTTTTT
>.|TRBJ2-2|.|TRBV25-1
CASSGHFNTGELFF
TGTGCCAGCAGTGGACACTTCAACACCGGGGAGCTGTTTTTT
>.|TRBJ1-5|.|TRBV19
CASSILGGGNQPQHF
TGTGCCAGTAGTATATTAGGGGGTGGCAATCAGCCCCAGCATTTT
>.|TRBJ1-2|.|TRBV2
CASSEDSPYGYTF
TGTGCCAGCAGTGAAGACAGCCCCTATGGCTACACCTTC
>.|TRBJ1-1|.|TRBV7-8
CASSLKAGTEAFF
TGTGCCAGCAGCTTAAAGGCAGGGACTGAAGCTTTCTTT
>.|TRBJ2-5|TRBD1|TRBV7-6
CASSRRDREETQYF
TGTGCCAGCAGCCGCCGGGACAGGGAAGAGACCCAGTACTTC
>.|TRBJ2-7|TRBD2|TRBV28
CASRREGYDEQYF
TGTGCCAGCAGGCGGGAGGGATATGACGAGCAGTACTTC
>.|TRBJ2-1|.|TRBV29-1
CSVVTGSPSISYNEQFF
TGCAGCGTTGTTACAGGGTCCCCTTCAATCTCCTACAATGAGCAGTTCTTC
>.|TRBJ1-5|.|TRBV5-5
CASSFIPASSNQPQHF
TGTGCCAGCAGCTTTATCCCCGCGTCTAGCAATCAGCCCCAGCATTTT
>.|TRBJ1-2|.|TRBV9
CASSVDPTGNYGYTF
TGTGCCAGCAGCGTAGATCCCACTGGTAACTATGGCTACACCTTC
>.|TRBJ2-2|.|TRBV7-9
CASSQGETGELFF
TGTGCCAGCAGCCAAGGGGAAACCGGGGAGCTGTTTTTT
>.|TRBJ1-6|TRBD1|TRBV6-4
CASSGSRLNRGPSSYNSPLHF
TGTGCCAGCAGTGGCTCTCGGCTGAACAGGGGGCCCAGCTCCTATAATTCACCCCTCCACTTT
>.|TRBJ1-5|.|TRBV28
CASSWGTNSNQPQHF
TGTGCCAGCAGTTGGGGGACAAATAGCAATCAGCCCCAGCATTTT
>.|TRBJ1-2|.|TRBV5-4
CASSRGLGYTF
TGTGCCAGCAGCCGAGGGTTGGGCTACACCTTC
>.|TRBJ1-1|.|TRBV3-1/TRBV3-2
CASSLGTHTEAFF
TGTGCCAGCAGCCTGGGGACACACACTGAAGCTTTCTTT
>.|TRBJ2-1|.|TRBV6-5
CASHLYRDNEQFF
TGTGCCAGCCATCTCTACAGGGACAATGAGCAGTTCTTC